These 15 T cell receptor beta chains originate from one sample sequenced in a study of cytomegalovirus exposure and HLA in healthy donors. Use of 60 Vbeta and 13 Jbeta primers characterized the PCR. Libraries were prepared by immunoSEQ multiplex PCR; TCRdb keeps only in-frame clonotypes and omits some of them. This table has over 200,000 clones, roughly 79% appearing once. The sequenced sample was PBMCs. All receptors come from a woman aged 40 to 50 in good health and CMV-seronegative.

The genes are TRBV18 and TRBJ2-1; TRBD2 aligns across 8 bases. Germline V gene lookup returns CDR1 KGHSH and CDR2 LQKENI. V was clipped by 3 bases and J by 8 bases; unmatched bases: 6. CDR3 length: 14 residues. This CDR3 is CASSPTGTRDEQFF. CDR3 bases: TGTGCCAGCTCACCCACTGGGACTAGAGATGAGCAGTTCTTC.

This chain uses TRBV7-2 with TRBJ2-6, with D possibly TRBD1 on 5 matching bases. This CDR3 region has 16 residues. The V gene's germline CDR1 is SGHTA and CDR2 FQGNSA. V lost 1 base to trimming and J lost 3 bases, with 10 bases between them. DNA for the CDR3: TGTGCCAGCAGCTTAGATCAGGGCTTTGGGGCCAACGTCCTGACTTTC. This translates into CASSLDQGFGANVLTF.

This chain uses TRBV4-2 with TRBJ2-2; 9 nucleotides match TRBD2. J was trimmed by 4 bases and V by 0 bases; bases with no gene match: 9. CDR3 length: 18 amino acids. Germline V gene data show CDR1 as LGHNA and CDR2 as YNFKEQ. DNA of the CDR3: TGTGCCAGCAGCCAAGATTGGCGCGGGGGGGCGGTCACCGGGGAGCTGTTTTTT. Translated: CASSQDWRGGAVTGELFF.

The chain recombines TRBV11-2 with TRBJ1-1; possibly TRBD1 for D (5 bases). Germline V gene sequence: CDR1 SGHAT, CDR2 FQNNGV. This CDR3 comprises 18 residues. V lost 1 base and J lost 5, with 23 bases in between. The CDR3 region is CASSLVAARPGEGTEAFF. The CDR3 DNA sequence: TGTGCCAGCAGCTTAGTCGCCGCTCGCCCGGGAGAGGGGACTGAAGCTTTCTTT.

The rearrangement links TRBV7-8 to TRBJ2-2, with D hard to call. V lost 6 bases and J lost 4, with 9 bases in between. CDR3 size: 13 residues. Looked up from germline, CDR1 is SGHVS and CDR2 is FQNEAQ. CDR3 coding DNA: TGTGCCAGCAGTATACAGCTCACCGGGGAGCTGTTTTTT. Translated: CASSIQLTGELFF.

About this clone itself: A junction boundary mismatches the germline segment, possibly from a read error. The chain is built from TRBV7-9 and TRBJ2-1; no clear D. Germline loops: CDR1 SEHNR, CDR2 FQNEAQ (reference sequence). This CDR3 is 16 amino acids long. The CDR3 sequence is CSSSLVPAVRYNEQFF. The CDR3 bases are TGTTCCAGCAGCTTAGTACCGGCGGTCCGCTACAATGAGCAGTTCTTC.

V gene TRBV30 combines with J gene TRBJ2-1; TRBD1 might be the D (6 bases). Trimming took 3 bases from V and 8 from J, leaving 26 bases between them. From germline, CDR1 is GTSNPN and CDR2 SVGIG (reference sequence). This CDR3 has 17 amino acids. The CDR3 DNA reads TGTGCCTGGAGCCGCCCCTATGGGACATTTCGAGTAGATGAGCAGTTCTTC. It is translated as CAWSRPYGTFRVDEQFF. Based on the CDR3 plus reference TRBV30 and TRBJ2-1, the full variable domain is SQTIHQWPATLVQPVGSPLSLECTVEGTSNPNLYWYRQAAGRGLQLLFYSVGIGQISSEVPQNLSASRPQDRQFILSSKKLLLSDSGFYLCAWSRPYGTFRVDEQFFGPGTRLTVL.

This clone was observed once. V usage is TRBV6-5 and J usage is TRBJ2-1, with D possibly TRBD1 on 5 matching bases. This CDR3 comprises 15 residues. Per the germline V gene, CDR1 is MNHEY and CDR2 is SVGAGI. Trimming removed 2 bases at V and 10 bases at J, with 18 bases between. The DNA of the CDR3 is TGTGCCAGCAGTTACGACAGCACACCAGACAGCGAGCAGTTCTTC. It specifies CASSYDSTPDSEQFF.

The chain combines TRBV2 with TRBJ1-5; D is perhaps TRBD1 (6 bases). This CDR3 comprises 13 residues. The ends were cut back, 5 bases at V and 9 bases at J, with 14 bases in the middle. Germline V gene data show CDR1 as SNHLY and CDR2 as FYNNEI. The CDR3 sequence: CASSTGLSVPQHF. DNA for the CDR3: TGTGCCAGCAGTACAGGGCTTAGTGTGCCCCAGCATTTT. Filled out from reference TRBV2 and TRBJ1-5, the complete variable domain reads EPEVTQTPSHQVTQMGQEVILRCVPISNHLYFYWYRQILGQKVEFLVSFYNNEISEKSEIFDDQFSVERPDGSNFTLKIRSTKLEDSAMYFCASSTGLSVPQHFGDGTRLSIL.

The chain has TRBV6-6 and TRBJ1-1, with TRBD1 identical over 7 bases. CDR3 length: 14 amino acids. CDR1 is MNHNY, CDR2 SVGAGI, per germline (reference sequence). V shed 9 bases and J 0 bases; nucleotides not matched to a gene: 7. Here the CDR3 DNA reads TGTGCCAGTATAAACAGGGGATTGAACACTGAAGCTTTCTTT. Translated, it gives CASINRGLNTEAFF.

The rearrangement joins TRBV5-4 to TRBJ2-3, with D possibly matching TRBD1 (6 bases). There are 13 residues in the CDR3. Germline-derived CDR1 and CDR2 are SGHNT and YYREEE (reference sequence). Trimming took off 4 bases at V and 3 bases at J, with 9 bases between the two ends. The CDR3 sequence: CASSQGQTDTQYF. In DNA, the CDR3 is TGTGCCAGCAGCCAAGGACAGACAGATACGCAGTATTTT.

The chain uses TRBV19 and TRBJ1-1; D is undetermined. Germline values: CDR1 LNHDA, CDR2 SQIVND (reference sequence). Trimming left V 3 bases short and J 1 base short, with 12 bases between. CDR3 length equals 15 residues. CDR3 nucleotide sequence: TGTGCCAGTAGTATTTGGAGGCCGCCGAACACTGAAGCTTTCTTT. Translation: CASSIWRPPNTEAFF.

The chain uses TRBV4-3 and TRBJ2-5, with 8 nucleotides matching TRBD2. CDR3 length: 15 residues. The V gene end was trimmed by 1 base and the J gene end by 3 bases; junction bases not matched to a gene: 4. Germline V lookup: CDR1 LGHNA, CDR2 YSLEER. The CDR3: CASSQGGGIEETQYF. The CDR3 DNA sequence: TGCGCCAGCAGCCAAGGCGGGGGGATTGAAGAGACCCAGTACTTC.

As concerns this clone: Its ends do not fully match the called genes, so a read error is possible. J is TRBJ2-7 and V is TRBV6-1; D gene unclear. CDR3 size: 13 residues. The germline gives CDR1 MNHNS, CDR2 SASEGT. The CDR3 loop is CASREGVPYEQYF. DNA of the CDR3: TGTGCCAGCAGGGAAGGAGTCCCCTACGAGCAGTACTTC.

CDR3 region: CAWSVLETVWKNTEAFF. In DNA, the CDR3 is TGTGCCTGGAGTGTACTCGAGACAGTATGGAAGAACACTGAAGCTTTCTTT. The chain links TRBV30 to TRBJ1-1, with D possibly matching TRBD1 (5 bases). V gave up 0 bases and J gave up 1 base, with 18 bases separating them. CDR3 length equals 17 residues. Germline V gives CDR1 GTSNPN, CDR2 SVGIG (reference sequence).